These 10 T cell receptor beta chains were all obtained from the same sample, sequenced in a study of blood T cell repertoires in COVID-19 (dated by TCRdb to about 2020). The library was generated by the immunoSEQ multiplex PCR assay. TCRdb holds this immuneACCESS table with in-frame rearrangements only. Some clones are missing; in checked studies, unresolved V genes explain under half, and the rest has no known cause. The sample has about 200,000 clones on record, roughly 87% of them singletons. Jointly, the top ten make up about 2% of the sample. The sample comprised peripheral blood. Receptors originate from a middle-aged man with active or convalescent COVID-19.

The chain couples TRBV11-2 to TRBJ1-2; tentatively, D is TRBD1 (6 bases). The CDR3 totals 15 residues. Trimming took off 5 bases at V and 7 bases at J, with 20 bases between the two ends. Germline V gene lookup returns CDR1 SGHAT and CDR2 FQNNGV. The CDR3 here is CASSPGGRHEGGYTF. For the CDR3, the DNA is TGTGCCAGCAGCCCCGGGGGGCGCCATGAGGGTGGCTACACCTTC.

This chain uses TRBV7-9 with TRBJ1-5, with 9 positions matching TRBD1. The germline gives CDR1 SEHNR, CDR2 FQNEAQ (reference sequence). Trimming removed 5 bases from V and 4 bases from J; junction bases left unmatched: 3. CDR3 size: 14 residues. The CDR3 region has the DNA TGTGCCAGCAGCATACAGGGGGCGAATCAGCCCCAGCATTTT. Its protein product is CASSIQGANQPQHF.

The CDR3, as DNA: TGTGCCAGCTCACCACCGGTCCGTGGCCGCTCTGGAAACACCATATATTTT. Its protein product is CASSPPVRGRSGNTIYF. The V gene is TRBV18, the J gene TRBJ1-3; no firm D call. Germline V gives CDR1 KGHSH, CDR2 LQKENI. This CDR3 is 17 amino acids long. Trimming removed 0 bases at V and 0 bases at J, with 12 bases between.

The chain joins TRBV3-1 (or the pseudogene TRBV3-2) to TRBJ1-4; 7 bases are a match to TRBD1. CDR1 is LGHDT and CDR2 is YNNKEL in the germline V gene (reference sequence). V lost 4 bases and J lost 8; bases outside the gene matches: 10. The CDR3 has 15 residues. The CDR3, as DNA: TGTGCCAGCAGCCTCAAGGGGGCAGGGGAAGAAAAACTGTTTTTT. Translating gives CASSLKGAGEEKLFF.

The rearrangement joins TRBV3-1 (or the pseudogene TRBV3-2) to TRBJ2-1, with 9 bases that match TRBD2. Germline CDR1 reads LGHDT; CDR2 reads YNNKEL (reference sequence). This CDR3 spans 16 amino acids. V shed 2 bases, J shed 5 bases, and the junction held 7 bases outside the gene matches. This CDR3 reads CASSQRAGTSNNEQFF. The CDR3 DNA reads TGTGCCAGCAGCCAACGGGCCGGGACTAGCAACAATGAGCAGTTCTTC.

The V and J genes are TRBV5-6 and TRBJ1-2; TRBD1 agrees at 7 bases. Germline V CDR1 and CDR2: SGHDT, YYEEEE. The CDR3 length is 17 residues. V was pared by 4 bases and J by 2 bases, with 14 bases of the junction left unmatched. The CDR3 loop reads CASSPQGWGRANYGYTF. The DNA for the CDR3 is TGTGCCAGCAGCCCACAGGGGTGGGGACGAGCCAACTATGGCTACACCTTC.

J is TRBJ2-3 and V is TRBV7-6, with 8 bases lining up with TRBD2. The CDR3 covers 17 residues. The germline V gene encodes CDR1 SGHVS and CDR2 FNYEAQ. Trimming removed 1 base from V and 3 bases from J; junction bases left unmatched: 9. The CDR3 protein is CASSLVIQRERTDTQYF. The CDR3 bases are TGTGCCAGCAGCTTAGTCATCCAGCGGGAGAGAACAGATACGCAGTATTTT.

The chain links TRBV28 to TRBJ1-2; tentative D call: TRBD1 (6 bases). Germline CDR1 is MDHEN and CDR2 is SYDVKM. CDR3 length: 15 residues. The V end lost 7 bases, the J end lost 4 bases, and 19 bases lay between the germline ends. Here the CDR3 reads CASINQGGGSYGYTF. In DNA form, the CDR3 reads TGTGCCAGCATCAATCAAGGGGGGGGTTCCTATGGCTACACCTTC.

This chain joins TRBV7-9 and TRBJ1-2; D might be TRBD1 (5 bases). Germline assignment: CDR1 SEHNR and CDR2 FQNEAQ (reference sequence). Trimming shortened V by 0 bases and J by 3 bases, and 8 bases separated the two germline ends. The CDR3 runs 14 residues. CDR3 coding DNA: TGTGCCAGCAGCTTAGCGGGGCCGTACTATGGCTACACCTTC. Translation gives CASSLAGPYYGYTF. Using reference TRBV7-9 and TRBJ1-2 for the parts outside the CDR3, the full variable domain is DTGVSQNPRHKITKRGQNVTFRCDPISEHNRLYWYRQTLGQGPEFLTYFQNEAQLEKSRLLSDRFSAERPKGSFSTLEIQRTEQGDSAMYLCASSLAGPYYGYTFGSGTRLTVV.

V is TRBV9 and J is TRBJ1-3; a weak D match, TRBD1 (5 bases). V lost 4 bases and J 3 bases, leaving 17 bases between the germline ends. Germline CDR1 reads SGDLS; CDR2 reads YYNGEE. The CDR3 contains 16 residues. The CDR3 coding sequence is TGTGCCAGCAGCCCCAGACCGGCAAGGGGTGGAAACACCATATATTTT. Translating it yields CASSPRPARGGNTIYF. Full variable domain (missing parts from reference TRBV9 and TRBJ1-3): DSGVTQTPKHLITATGQRVTLRCSPRSGDLSVYWYQQSLDQGLQFLIQYYNGEERAKGNILERFSAQQFPDLHSELNLSSLELGDSALYFCASSPRPARGGNTIYFGEGSWLTVV.